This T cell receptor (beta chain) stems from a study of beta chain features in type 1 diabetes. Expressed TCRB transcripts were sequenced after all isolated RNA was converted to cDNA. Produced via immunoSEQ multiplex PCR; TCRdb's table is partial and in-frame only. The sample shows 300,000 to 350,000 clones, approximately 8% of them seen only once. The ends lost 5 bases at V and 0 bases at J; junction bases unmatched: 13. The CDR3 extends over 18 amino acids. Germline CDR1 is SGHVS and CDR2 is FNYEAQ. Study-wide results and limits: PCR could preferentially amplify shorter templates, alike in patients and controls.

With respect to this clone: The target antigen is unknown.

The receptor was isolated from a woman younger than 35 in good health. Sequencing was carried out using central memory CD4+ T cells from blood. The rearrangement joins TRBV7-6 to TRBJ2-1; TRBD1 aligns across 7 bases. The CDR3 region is CASSLNLGQKSSYNEQFF. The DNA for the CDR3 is TGTGCCAGCAGCCTAAACCTGGGACAGAAGAGCTCCTACAATGAGCAGTTCTTC.